One and the same sample provided the 2 T cell receptor beta chains below, sequenced in a study of OX40 agonist ivuxolimab in advanced cancers. Library generation was performed with the immunoSEQ multiplex PCR assay. TCRdb retrieved this table from immuneACCESS and kept in-frame rearrangements only. Not all clones are present; in checked studies, unresolved V genes account for under half, and no reason is known for the remainder. The sample records fewer than 80,000 clones, 70% to 80% of which are singletons. The ten largest clones take up about 1.6% of the sample. The specimen was CD4+ or CD8+ T cells sorted from blood, collected in a trial of the OX40 agonist ivuxolimab. The source of these receptors is an adult with an advanced solid tumor such as melanoma, head and neck, liver or kidney cancer.

The chain couples TRBV19 to TRBJ1-1, with 10 nucleotides matching TRBD1. The length of the CDR3 is 14 residues. Trimming cost V 4 bases and J 10 bases; bases outside gene matches: 9. Germline values: CDR1 LNHDA, CDR2 SQIVND (reference sequence). The DNA of the CDR3 is TGTGCCAGTAGTACCGACAGGGGGCGAGTGGTAGCTTTCTTT. This gives the protein CASSTDRGRVVAFF. The full variable domain, with the rest looked up from reference TRBV19 and TRBJ1-1, is DGGITQSPKYLFRKEGQNVTLSCEQNLNHDAMYWYRQDPGQGLRLIYYSQIVNDFQKGDIAEGYSVSREKKESFPLTVTSAQKNPTAFYLCASSTDRGRVVAFFGQGTRLTVV.

This clone was found a few times. The chain recombines TRBV6-1 with TRBJ1-1; D gene unclear. The CDR3 length is 13 residues. V was shortened by 1 base and J by 10 bases, with 13 bases between the two germline ends. Per germline, CDR1 MNHNS and CDR2 SASEGT. The CDR3 loop reads CASSEGSYAAAFF. CDR3 nucleotide sequence: TGTGCCAGCAGTGAAGGCTCTTACGCGGCAGCTTTCTTT.